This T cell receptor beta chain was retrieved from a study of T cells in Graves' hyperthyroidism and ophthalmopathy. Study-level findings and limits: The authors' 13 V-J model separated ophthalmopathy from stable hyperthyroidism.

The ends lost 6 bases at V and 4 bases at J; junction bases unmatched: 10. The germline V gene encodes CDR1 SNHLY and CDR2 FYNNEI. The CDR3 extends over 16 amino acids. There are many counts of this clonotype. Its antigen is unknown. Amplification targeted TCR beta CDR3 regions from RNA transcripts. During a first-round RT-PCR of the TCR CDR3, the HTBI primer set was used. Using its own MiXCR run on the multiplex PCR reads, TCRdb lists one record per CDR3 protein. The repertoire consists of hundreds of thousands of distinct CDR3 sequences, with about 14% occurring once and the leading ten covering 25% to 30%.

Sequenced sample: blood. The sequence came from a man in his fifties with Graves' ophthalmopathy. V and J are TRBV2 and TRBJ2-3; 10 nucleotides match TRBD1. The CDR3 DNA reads TGTGCCAGCAGAGATAGCCGGGACAGGGGCTCAGATACGCAGTATTTT. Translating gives CASRDSRDRGSDTQYF.